This T cell receptor (beta chain) appears in the sequencing data of a study of cytomegalovirus exposure and HLA in healthy donors. Notes on the study in general: The classifier reportedly diagnosed cytomegalovirus status with high sensitivity and specificity.

CDR1 and CDR2 from the germline V gene are LNHDA and SQIVND (reference sequence). The CDR3 is 17 amino acids. Trimming left V 7 bases short and J 0 bases short, with 19 bases between. Repertoires were generated with immunoSEQ multiplex PCR, while TCRdb's copy carries only in-frame clones and drops some. The sample lists some 330,000 clones, roughly 88% occurring once. Turning to this clone: Its antigen is not identified.

Separate from the approximately 700-subject first cohort was the approximately 120-subject validation cohort, to which the donors belonged. Sequenced input: PBMCs. This chain joins TRBV19 and TRBJ1-5; D gene ambiguous. The sequence was obtained from a woman between 18 and 30 years old in good health and CMV-seronegative. The DNA of the CDR3 is TGTGCCAGTACCTATCGGTATGGCGGTGATAGCAATCAGCCCCAGCATTTT. Its translation: CASTYRYGGDSNQPQHF.